Below are 27 T cell receptor beta chains sequenced from a single sample in a study of read filtering for tumor transcriptome and immune sequencing. From approximately 400 ng of RNA, a library with molecular barcoded alpha/delta and beta/gamma adaptors was made. TCRdb fed the reads into MiXCR, producing one record per CDR3 protein. The profile shows about 50,000 distinct CDR3 sequences, around 19% of them singletons. The sequenced sample consisted of a population of CD138-negative cells sorted from bone marrow. The receptors derive from a donor aged 40 or older with multiple myeloma.

About this clonotype itself: A junction boundary mismatches the germline segment, possibly from a read error. DNA of the CDR3: TGTTCCAGCAGTCCCGGTTTAGCGGGACGCCAAGAGACCCAGTCCTTC. Encoded protein: CSSSPGLAGRQETQSF. The gene calls are TRBV2 and TRBJ2-5, with TRBD2 matching 8 bases. There are 16 residues in the CDR3. Germline-derived CDR1 and CDR2 are SNHLY and FYNNEI.

This clonotype was found many times. The chain links TRBV13 to TRBJ2-7; the D gene is possibly TRBD2 (6 bases). Trimming cost V 4 bases and J 2 bases, with 15 bases left between them. CDR3 length: 15 residues. The germline V gene has CDR1 PRHDT and CDR2 FYEKMQ (reference sequence). CDR3 loop: CASSSHERAAYEQYF. Written as DNA, the CDR3 is TGTGCCAGCAGCTCTCATGAGCGGGCGGCCTACGAGCAGTACTTC. Full variable domain (rest looked up from reference TRBV13 and TRBJ2-7): AAGVIQSPRHLIKEKRETATLKCYPIPRHDTVYWYQQGPGQDPQFLISFYEKMQSDKGSIPDRFSAQQFSDYHSELNMSSLELGDSALYFCASSSHERAAYEQYFGPGTRLTVT.

This clonotype was detected many times. This rearrangement joins TRBV28 to TRBJ1-4; D is undetermined. Germline values: CDR1 MDHEN, CDR2 SYDVKM. The CDR3 has 13 amino acids. The V gene lost 3 bases and the J gene lost 4 bases, with 6 bases spanning the gap. CDR3 region: CASSLTDNEKLFF. The CDR3 DNA sequence: TGTGCCAGCAGTTTGACGGATAATGAAAAACTGTTTTTT.

This clonotype was recorded a few times. CDR3 coding DNA: TGTGCCAGTAGTATTAATGGGCAGGGTGACTATGGCTACACCTTC. It specifies CASSINGQGDYGYTF. The chain couples TRBV19 to TRBJ1-2; TRBD1 might be the D (5 bases). V dropped 3 bases and J dropped 3 bases, with 14 bases sitting between them. This CDR3 has 15 amino acids. From germline, CDR1 is LNHDA and CDR2 SQIVND (reference sequence).

As regards this clonotype: A much larger clone differs from this one at a single base, so this may be a read error. The V call is TRBV28, the J call TRBJ2-1; the match to TRBD2 covers 7 bases. This CDR3 has 13 residues. V was pared by 11 bases and J by 7 bases, with 11 bases of the junction left unmatched. Germline V lookup: CDR1 MDHEN, CDR2 SYDVKM. The chain's CDR3 is CAGGLEGGNEQFF. CDR3 bases: TGTGCCGGTGGACTAGAGGGAGGGAATGAGCAGTTCTTC.

This clonotype showed up many times. The rearrangement joins TRBV29-1 to TRBJ2-1; TRBD1 is a possible D gene (6 bases). The CDR3 contains 11 residues. Germline V gives CDR1 SQVTM, CDR2 ANQGSEA. V was trimmed by 8 bases and J by 8 bases, leaving 13 bases between them. CDR3 in DNA: TGCAGCACCAGACAGGCGGATGAGCAGTTCTTC. Its translation is CSTRQADEQFF.

This clonotype was recorded at least ten times. This rearrangement joins TRBV20-1 to TRBJ1-6; tentative D call: TRBD1 (5 bases). The CDR3 sequence is 16 residues long. Between the trimmed V and J ends, which lost 5 bases and 5 bases, there was a span of 19 bases. Germline V gives CDR1 DFQATT, CDR2 SNEGSKA (reference sequence). CDR3 region: CSAQTAGRGNNSPLHF. The CDR3 DNA reads as TGCAGTGCTCAAACAGCCGGAAGGGGCAATAATTCACCCCTCCACTTT.

This clonotype came up many times. The rearrangement joins TRBV7-9 to TRBJ2-1; 11 nucleotides agree with TRBD2. This CDR3 has 16 amino acids. In germline, CDR1 is SEHNR, CDR2 FQNEAQ (reference sequence). Trimming removed 4 bases from V and 6 bases from J; junction bases left unmatched: 8. CDR3 residues: CASSSSTSGSPNEQFF. CDR3 nucleotide sequence: TGTGCCAGCAGCTCAAGTACTAGCGGGAGCCCCAATGAGCAGTTCTTC.

This clonotype was recorded at least ten times. The rearrangement uses TRBV30 and TRBJ1-5, with D unresolved. The CDR3 sequence is 13 residues long. V lost 4 bases and J lost 4, with 11 bases in between. Germline CDR1 and CDR2: GTSNPN and SVGIG (reference sequence). This CDR3 is CAWTYGRNQPQHF. CDR3 nucleotides: TGTGCCTGGACCTACGGGCGTAATCAGCCCCAGCATTTT.

In this sample, this clonotype turned up many times. The chain links TRBV6-1 to TRBJ2-1, with D uncertain. CDR3 length equals 15 residues. Trimming took 3 bases from V and 7 from J, leaving 16 bases between them. Germline CDR1 reads MNHNS; CDR2 reads SASEGT. CDR3 nucleotide sequence: TGTGCCAGCAGTGATAGAAAAGGGATAGCTAATGAGCAGTTCTTC. Translating it yields CASSDRKGIANEQFF.

This clonotype was counted ten times or more. J is TRBJ1-1 and V is TRBV7-9; TRBD1 matches 7 bases. The germline gives CDR1 SEHNR, CDR2 FQNEAQ (reference sequence). The CDR3 has 14 residues. The V segment lost 4 bases and the J segment 5 bases; nucleotides outside the gene matches: 7. CDR3 protein: CASSSRQGGTEAFF. The CDR3 DNA sequence: TGTGCCAGCAGCTCCAGACAGGGCGGAACTGAAGCTTTCTTT.

This clonotype has only a few counts. The genes are TRBV7-9 and TRBJ1-3, with 7 bases aligning to TRBD1. V shed 5 bases, J shed 4 bases, and the junction held 2 bases outside the gene matches. Germline V CDR1 and CDR2: SEHNR, FQNEAQ (reference sequence). The CDR3 spans 13 residues. Here the CDR3 DNA reads TGTGCCAGCAGCGGGACAGTGGGAAACACCATATATTTT. Translation: CASSGTVGNTIYF. Supplemented by reference TRBV7-9 and TRBJ1-3, the full variable domain reads DTGVSQNPRHKITKRGQNVTFRCDPISEHNRLYWYRQTLGQGPEFLTYFQNEAQLEKSRLLSDRFSAERPKGSFSTLEIQRTEQGDSAMYLCASSGTVGNTIYFGEGSWLTVV.

This clonotype was seen many times. The J gene is TRBJ1-1, the V gene TRBV29-1; D is undetermined. The V end was cut by 0 bases, the J end by 2 bases, with 10 bases between. This CDR3 comprises 14 residues. The germline CDR1 and CDR2 sequences are SQVTM and ANQGSEA. This CDR3 is CSVEDTGSNTEAFF. CDR3 DNA sequence: TGCAGCGTTGAAGATACGGGATCCAACACTGAAGCTTTCTTT.

This clonotype was seen at least ten times. The rearrangement links TRBV19 to TRBJ2-3; 8 positions agree with TRBD2. V gave up 2 bases and J gave up 6 bases; unmatched junction bases: 13. Germline CDR1 reads LNHDA; CDR2 reads SQIVND (reference sequence). The CDR3 extends over 17 amino acids. The CDR3 nucleotides read TGTGCCAGTAGTATACAGGGGCAGCGGGAGATATCGGATACGCAGTATTTT. Translating it yields CASSIQGQREISDTQYF.

This clonotype was found a few times. The chain carries TRBV12-3 or TRBV12-4 and TRBJ2-1, with 7 bases lining up with TRBD2. The CDR3 sequence is 22 residues long. The ends lost 4 bases at V and 8 bases at J; junction bases unmatched: 32. CDR3 region: CASSSNGRRVGPRRGVIDEQFF. CDR3 in DNA: TGTGCCAGCAGTTCTAATGGGCGCCGGGTTGGTCCGCGACGGGGGGTGATTGATGAGCAGTTCTTC.

This clonotype came up many times. The chain combines TRBV29-1 with TRBJ2-3, with D perhaps TRBD1 (6 bases). CDR1 SQVTM and CDR2 ANQGSEA come from the germline V gene. The CDR3 runs to 14 residues. The V end lost 4 bases, the J end lost 1 base, and 12 bases lay between the germline ends. The CDR3 bases are TGCAGCGTTGCACGGACAGAGGGCACAGATACGCAGTATTTT. Translated: CSVARTEGTDTQYF.

In this sample, this clonotype turned up many times. This rearrangement joins TRBV29-1 to TRBJ2-1; 7 bases agree with TRBD2. The CDR3 loop spans 13 amino acids. V shed 3 bases, J shed 1 base, and the junction held 0 bases outside the gene matches. Germline CDR1 is SQVTM and CDR2 is ANQGSEA. CDR3 nucleotide sequence: TGCAGCGTTGACGGGGGGTCCTACAATGAGCAGTTCTTC. Protein sequence: CSVDGGSYNEQFF.

This clonotype was seen repeatedly, ten times or more. The V and J genes are TRBV6-2 or TRBV6-3 and TRBJ2-1; 14 bases agree with TRBD2. The CDR3 consists of 15 residues. The J segment lost 9 bases and the V segment lost 6 bases, leaving 7 bases of the junction unmatched. CDR1 is MNHEY, CDR2 SVGEGT, per germline. In DNA, the CDR3 is TGTGCCAGCAGCTGGACTAGCGGGAGGTCCCGTGAGCAGTTCTTC. Translating it yields CASSWTSGRSREQFF.

The table lists this clonotype with many counts. The CDR3 nucleotides read TGTGCCAGCGCCTGGGGAGGAGCCTACAATGAGCAGTTCTTC. Translating gives CASAWGGAYNEQFF. The chain uses TRBV27 and TRBJ2-1; possibly TRBD2 for D (6 bases). This CDR3 contains 14 residues. The V end lost 8 bases, the J end lost 2 bases, and 13 bases lay between the germline ends. Germline CDR1 and CDR2: MNHEY and SMNVEV (reference sequence).

Points on this clonotype: This sequence may be a read error, since a much larger clone differs from it by one base. No conserved phenylalanine or tryptophan ends this CDR3, so it is likely a read error. The chain has TRBV5-6 and TRBJ2-1, with D possibly being TRBD1 or TRBD2 (5 bases each). Trimming left V 4 bases short and J 4 bases short, with 12 bases between. CDR3 size: 14 residues. Germline CDR1 is SGHDT and CDR2 is YYEEEE. The CDR3 DNA reads TGTGCCAGCAGCACGGGGACGCCTTACAATGAGCAGTTCCTC. Its translation is CASSTGTPYNEQFL.

This clonotype was seen at least ten times. This chain links TRBV6-2 or TRBV6-3 with TRBJ2-3; 8 positions agree with TRBD1. The length of the CDR3 is 15 residues. The J segment lost 1 base and the V segment lost 6 bases, leaving 6 bases of the junction unmatched. Germline CDR1 reads MNHEY; CDR2 reads SVGEGT. The CDR3 loop is CASRGQARGTDTQYF. The CDR3 DNA is TGTGCCAGCAGGGGACAGGCGCGAGGCACAGATACGCAGTATTTT.

This clonotype was found many times. The chain combines TRBV19 with TRBJ2-3, with D perhaps matching TRBD1 (5 bases). This CDR3 has 15 amino acids. From germline, CDR1 is LNHDA and CDR2 SQIVND (reference sequence). Trimming removed 3 bases at V and 0 bases at J, with 10 bases between. CDR3 residues: CASSITGSSTDTQYF. As DNA, the CDR3 is TGTGCCAGTAGTATTACAGGTTCTAGCACAGATACGCAGTATTTT.

In its sample, this clonotype was seen many times. This chain links TRBV12-3 or TRBV12-4 with TRBJ2-1; D call uncertain. With 4 bases removed from V and 3 bases from J, the gap between germline ends came to 10 bases. The CDR3 length is 14 residues. This CDR3 is CASSYSENYNEQFF. The CDR3 region has the DNA TGTGCCAGCAGTTATTCAGAAAACTACAATGAGCAGTTCTTC.

This clonotype appeared many times. The J gene is TRBJ2-2, the V gene TRBV20-1, with 7 nucleotides matching TRBD2. The V gene's germline CDR1 is DFQATT and CDR2 SNEGSKA (reference sequence). The V segment lost 0 bases and the J segment 4 bases; nucleotides outside the gene matches: 14. The length of the CDR3 is 18 residues. CDR3 in DNA: TGCAGTGCTAGAGAACCCCCTGGCGGGAGATCGGGCACCGGGGAGCTGTTTTTT. It encodes CSAREPPGGRSGTGELFF.

About this clonotype itself: The junction departs from the called germline gene at one end, perhaps through a read error. This chain joins TRBV28 and TRBJ1-1; 7 bases align to TRBD1. Germline lookup yields CDR1 MDHEN and CDR2 SYDVKM. This CDR3 region has 14 residues. CDR3 sequence: CASRPDREVTDAFF. In DNA, the CDR3 is TGTGCCAGCAGGCCCGACAGGGAAGTCACTGACGCTTTCTTT.

This clonotype was detected many times. The chain uses TRBV29-1 and TRBJ2-7, with D perhaps assigned TRBD1 or TRBD2 (5 bases each). Germline CDR1 is SQVTM and CDR2 is ANQGSEA. The CDR3 runs to 12 residues. V lost 6 bases and J 5 bases, leaving 14 bases between the germline ends. The CDR3 loop reads CSVSHRGNEQYF. DNA of the CDR3: TGCAGCGTGTCCCACCGGGGCAACGAGCAGTACTTC.

V and J are TRBV19 and TRBJ2-2, with D uncertain. Deletions cut 3 bases from V and 2 bases from J, with 10 bases between. CDR1 is LNHDA, CDR2 SQIVND, per germline (reference sequence). The CDR3 consists of 15 residues. DNA for the CDR3: TGTGCCAGTAGTATTAACCCAGGAAACACCGGGGAGCTGTTTTTT. Amino acid sequence: CASSINPGNTGELFF.